The 29 T cell receptor beta chains below all came from one sample that was sequenced in a study of identical twins (dated by TCRdb to 2016 to 2017). The receptor library was made with 5' RACE. The sample was run on an Illumina HiSeq 2000. TCRdb applied fastp at Q25 and MiXCR to the public reads, then kept only in-frame beta chains. Rows are combined by CDR3 protein, so each entry shows the most common genes and DNA. Within this sample are more than 1.5 million distinct CDR3 sequences, with more than 30% of them counted one time only. The ten largest clonotypes hold less than 0.35% of the sample. The sample taken for sequencing was cord blood. These receptors came from a newborn girl in good health.

This clonotype occurred many times. This chain joins TRBV28 and TRBJ1-4, with 8 bases that match TRBD1. From germline, CDR1 is MDHEN and CDR2 SYDVKM. The CDR3 contains 14 residues. With 2 bases clipped from V and 7 bases from J, the junction kept 3 bases outside the gene matches. CDR3 sequence reads: CASSLQGAGEKLFF. The CDR3 DNA is TGTGCCAGCAGTTTACAGGGGGCGGGTGAAAAACTGTTTTTT.

The J gene is TRBJ2-3, the V gene TRBV27; either TRBD1 or TRBD2 may fit D (6 bases each). This CDR3 spans 16 amino acids. Germline V gene data show CDR1 as MNHEY and CDR2 as SMNVEV (reference sequence). With 2 bases removed from V and 4 bases from J, the gap between germline ends came to 16 bases. The CDR3 sequence: CASSLIYRGPADTQYF. In DNA, the CDR3 is TGTGCCAGCAGTTTAATTTACCGGGGGCCCGCAGATACGCAGTATTTT.

This clonotype was picked up many times. The chain recombines TRBV29-1 with TRBJ2-7; 10 bases are shared with TRBD1. The V gene's germline CDR1 is SQVTM and CDR2 ANQGSEA. The CDR3 covers 16 residues. V lost 1 base to trimming and J lost 3 bases; unmatched junction nucleotides: 9. The CDR3: CSVEGVGQGLVYEQYF. The CDR3 nucleotides read TGCAGCGTTGAAGGGGTGGGACAGGGGCTTGTCTACGAGCAGTACTTC.

This sequence joins TRBV6-5 and TRBJ2-2; D is perhaps TRBD1 or TRBD2 (6 bases each). CDR3 size: 15 residues. Germline V gene lookup returns CDR1 MNHEY and CDR2 SVGAGI. The germline V and J ends were trimmed by 0 bases and 4 bases, with 9 bases remaining between them. The CDR3 DNA reads as TGTGCCAGCAGTTACTCCCGGGGGCGCACCGGGGAGCTGTTTTTT. Protein sequence: CASSYSRGRTGELFF.

CDR3: CASSLAGDLYEQYF. CDR3 DNA sequence: TGTGCCAGCAGCTTGGCGGGAGATCTCTACGAGCAGTACTTC. The chain joins TRBV5-4 to TRBJ2-7, with TRBD2 as a possible D gene (6 bases). The CDR3 loop spans 14 amino acids. With 0 bases removed from V and 3 bases from J, the gap between germline ends came to 10 bases. The V gene's germline CDR1 is SGHNT and CDR2 YYREEE (reference sequence).

The chain has TRBV5-1 and TRBJ2-7; D is unclear. V was cut by 2 bases and J by 3 bases, with 12 bases left in between. Germline lookup yields CDR1 SGHRS and CDR2 YFSETQ. This CDR3 has 14 residues. The CDR3 nucleotides read TGCGCCAGCAGCTTACGGCAAAAGTTCTACGAGCAGTACTTC. Protein product: CASSLRQKFYEQYF.

V gene TRBV10-1 combines with J gene TRBJ2-3; no clear D. Germline V lookup: CDR1 WNHNN, CDR2 SYGVQD (reference sequence). The CDR3 contains 14 residues. Trimming pared 3 bases from V and 0 bases from J, leaving 7 bases between. This CDR3 is CASSDLGSTDTQYF. In DNA form, the CDR3 reads TGCGCCAGCAGTGACCTAGGTAGCACAGATACGCAGTATTTT.

The chain carries TRBV7-2 and TRBJ2-3, with 8 bases identical to TRBD2. From germline, CDR1 is SGHTA and CDR2 FQGNSA. The CDR3 runs to 16 residues. Trimming removed 4 bases from V and 2 bases from J; junction bases left unmatched: 8. DNA of the CDR3: TGTGCCAGCAGCTCCCGACTAGCGAGAATCACAGATACGCAGTATTTT. It encodes CASSSRLARITDTQYF.

The V and J genes are TRBV2 and TRBJ2-1; D perhaps matches TRBD2 (7 bases). V was shortened by 6 bases and J by 2 bases, with 14 bases between the two germline ends. CDR3 length: 15 residues. Per germline, CDR1 SNHLY and CDR2 FYNNEI. CDR3 nucleotide sequence: TGTGCCAGCAGATCACGGGGGGCCCCCTACAATGAGCAGTTCTTC. Translated, it gives CASRSRGAPYNEQFF.

V is TRBV10-3 and J is TRBJ2-7; possibly TRBD2 for D (5 bases). The V gene's germline CDR1 is ENHRY and CDR2 SYGVKD. Trimming took 2 bases from V and 2 from J, leaving 10 bases between them. This CDR3 is built from 14 residues. This CDR3 is CAISERGQAYEQYF. CDR3 DNA sequence: TGTGCCATCAGTGAGCGGGGTCAAGCCTACGAGCAGTACTTC.

This clonotype was observed a handful of times. The genes are TRBV2 and TRBJ1-6; TRBD1 matches at 8 bases. This CDR3 is built from 13 residues. J was trimmed by 10 bases and V by 10 bases; bases with no gene match: 9. Germline loops: CDR1 SNHLY, CDR2 FYNNEI. CDR3 DNA: TGTGCCACTTCAGGGGGCCGGGGATCACCCCTCCACTTT. Protein sequence: CATSGGRGSPLHF. Full variable domain (missing parts from reference TRBV2 and TRBJ1-6): EPEVTQTPSHQVTQMGQEVILRCVPISNHLYFYWYRQILGQKVEFLVSFYNNEISEKSEIFDDQFSVERPDGSNFTLKIRSTKLEDSAMYFCATSGGRGSPLHFGNGTRLTVT.

The rearrangement links TRBV6-4 to TRBJ2-1, with TRBD2 matching 8 bases. Germline V lookup: CDR1 MRHNA, CDR2 SNTAGT. V shed 0 bases and J 2 bases; nucleotides not matched to a gene: 0. The CDR3 runs to 15 residues. CDR3 coding DNA: TGTGCCAGCAGTGACTCTAGCGGGGCCTACAATGAGCAGTTCTTC. Translation gives CASSDSSGAYNEQFF.

The chain uses TRBV5-1 and TRBJ1-1; D is ambiguous. V was trimmed by 0 bases and J by 2 bases, leaving 14 bases between them. Germline CDR1 is SGHRS and CDR2 is YFSETQ. CDR3 size: 16 residues. The CDR3 DNA reads TGCGCCAGCAGCTTGGCGGTAGGCAGCTTCAACACTGAAGCTTTCTTT. It encodes CASSLAVGSFNTEAFF.

The chain carries TRBV12-3 or TRBV12-4 and TRBJ2-1; D not certain. Trimming removed 6 bases from V and 2 bases from J, with 11 bases in between. This CDR3 is 14 amino acids long. The CDR3 nucleotides are TGTGCCAGCAGCCCCCCATTCCCCTACAATGAGCAGTTCTTC. It specifies CASSPPFPYNEQFF.

As concerns this clonotype: This may be a read error, as it is one base from a much larger clone. The rearrangement joins TRBV7-6 to TRBJ2-1; TRBD2 might be the D (6 bases). Germline CDR1 reads SGHVS; CDR2 reads FNYEAQ. The CDR3 is 16 amino acids. The CDR3 DNA reads as TGTGCCAGCAGCTTAACGGGGGTTAGCTCCTACAATGAGCAGTTATTC. This translates into CASSLTGVSSYNEQLF.

This rearrangement joins TRBV4-1 to TRBJ2-7, with D possibly matching TRBD2 (6 bases). The germline V gene encodes CDR1 MGHRA and CDR2 YSYEKL. With 0 bases removed from V and 4 bases from J, the gap between germline ends came to 10 bases. This CDR3 is 14 amino acids long. The DNA of the CDR3 is TGCGCCAGCAGCCAAGAGCGACTAGGATACGAGCAGTACTTC. Translation: CASSQERLGYEQYF.

This clonotype was detected only a few times. The CDR3 loop reads CSVLGGRPYNEQFF. The CDR3 region has the DNA TGCAGTGTCCTAGGGGGGCGGCCCTACAATGAGCAGTTCTTC. The rearrangement links TRBV20-1 to TRBJ2-1, with D perhaps given as TRBD1 or TRBD2 (6 bases each). V lost 7 bases, J lost 2 bases, and 15 bases lay in between. This CDR3 region has 14 residues. CDR1 is DFQATT and CDR2 is SNEGSKA in the germline V gene (reference sequence).

In its sample, this clonotype was seen a few times. The chain joins TRBV20-1 to TRBJ2-7; 7 bases match TRBD2. The V gene's germline CDR1 is DFQATT and CDR2 SNEGSKA (reference sequence). The CDR3 consists of 16 residues. With V trimmed by 0 bases and J by 3 bases, 11 bases remained unmatched. The CDR3, as DNA: TGCAGTGCTAGAGATCTGTACGGACTAGATGGCTACGAGCAGTACTTC. Translated: CSARDLYGLDGYEQYF.

This clonotype turned up a few times. This chain links TRBV7-2 with TRBJ2-7; 9 bases line up with TRBD1. The CDR3 has 16 amino acids. Germline loops: CDR1 SGHTA, CDR2 FQGNSA. With 4 bases clipped from V and 4 bases from J, the junction kept 11 bases outside the gene matches. Here the CDR3 reads CASSSKSGTGSYEQYF. Here the CDR3 DNA reads TGTGCCAGCAGCTCGAAATCGGGGACAGGGTCTTACGAGCAGTACTTC. Drawing the rest from reference TRBV7-2 and TRBJ2-7, the complete variable domain is GAGVSQSPSNKVTEKGKDVELRCDPISGHTALYWYRQSLGQGLEFLIYFQGNSAPDKSGLPSDRFSAERTGGSVSTLTIQRTQQEDSAVYLCASSSKSGTGSYEQYFGPGTRLTVT.

The J gene is TRBJ2-4, the V gene TRBV12-3 or TRBV12-4; weak D call: TRBD2 (7 bases). The V end was cut by 3 bases, the J end by 13 bases, with 19 bases between. CDR3 length: 14 amino acids. DNA for the CDR3: TGTGCCAGCAGTTTGTCGGGGGGCTTTCCTTCGCAGTACTTC. This encodes CASSLSGGFPSQYF.

This clonotype turned up a few times. The genes are TRBV6-6 and TRBJ1-5; D is undetermined. CDR1 is MNHNY and CDR2 is SVGAGI in the germline V gene (reference sequence). This CDR3 contains 13 residues. V dropped 1 base and J dropped 3 bases, with 4 bases sitting between them. DNA for the CDR3: TGTGCCAGCAGTTACTTCCTCAATCAGCCCCAGCATTTT. Encoded protein: CASSYFLNQPQHF.

This clonotype showed up just a few times. The chain couples TRBV20-1 to TRBJ2-1; 9 bases line up with TRBD2. Germline values: CDR1 DFQATT, CDR2 SNEGSKA (reference sequence). J lost 5 bases, V lost 6 bases, and 8 bases had no gene match. The CDR3 is made up of 14 amino acids. The CDR3 spells CSALTSGSNNEQFF. CDR3 bases: TGCAGTGCCCTCACTAGCGGGTCAAACAATGAGCAGTTCTTC.

This clonotype was counted between two and nine times. The chain couples TRBV7-2 to TRBJ1-6, with D hard to call. CDR1 is SGHTA, CDR2 FQGNSA, per germline. The CDR3 is 14 amino acids. Deletions cut 8 bases from V and 3 bases from J, with 11 bases between. As DNA, the CDR3 is TGTGCCAGCGGGAGCGGGCTCTATAATTCACCCCTCCACTTT. It translates to CASGSGLYNSPLHF.

The V and J genes are TRBV4-1 and TRBJ2-1; D unresolved. CDR1 is MGHRA and CDR2 is YSYEKL in the germline V gene. CDR3 length: 14 residues. V shed 0 bases and J shed 4 bases, with 7 bases lying between them. Here the CDR3 DNA reads TGCGCCAGCAGCCAAGATGGGCAATACAATGAGCAGTTCTTC. Encoded protein: CASSQDGQYNEQFF.

The chain employs TRBV9 and TRBJ2-1; D might be TRBD1 (6 bases). V lost 2 bases to trimming and J lost 3 bases, with 9 bases between them. The CDR3 is 14 amino acids. Germline values: CDR1 SGDLS, CDR2 YYNGEE. DNA of the CDR3: TGTGCCAGCAGCGTCGGACAGATCTACAATGAGCAGTTCTTC. The encoded protein is CASSVGQIYNEQFF. The whole variable domain, filled in from reference TRBV9 and TRBJ2-1, reads DSGVTQTPKHLITATGQRVTLRCSPRSGDLSVYWYQQSLDQGLQFLIQYYNGEERAKGNILERFSAQQFPDLHSELNLSSLELGDSALYFCASSVGQIYNEQFFGPGTRLTVL.

This clonotype was observed a few times. The chain carries TRBV6-6 and TRBJ2-1, with 13 bases aligning to TRBD2. Unmatched junction bases numbered 8, after V lost 5 bases and J lost 7 bases. The CDR3 has 16 amino acids. Germline CDR1 MNHNY, CDR2 SVGAGI (reference sequence). The CDR3: CASSPPGTSGTNEQFF. The DNA of the CDR3 is TGTGCCAGCAGTCCCCCGGGGACTAGCGGGACGAATGAGCAGTTCTTC.

Only a few counts were recorded for this clonotype. The chain uses TRBV6-5 and TRBJ2-3; unclear D gene. The germline V gene encodes CDR1 MNHEY and CDR2 SVGAGI. This CDR3 has 13 residues. V was cut by 2 bases and J by 6 bases, with 9 bases left in between. The CDR3 reads CASSYPHWDTQYF. The CDR3 region has the DNA TGTGCCAGCAGTTACCCCCACTGGGATACGCAGTATTTT.

This chain links TRBV6-6 with TRBJ1-1; 8 nucleotides match TRBD1. Losses at the gene ends were 2 bases for V and 10 bases for J; bases not matched to a gene: 6. The CDR3 consists of 13 residues. Germline-derived CDR1 and CDR2 are MNHNY and SVGAGI (reference sequence). The chain's CDR3 is CASSYAGTGGAFF. In nucleotides, the CDR3 is TGTGCCAGCAGTTACGCCGGGACAGGTGGAGCTTTCTTT.

This clonotype occurred a few times. The junction differs from germline at one of its ends, possibly a read error. The rearrangement uses TRBV7-7 and TRBJ2-3; unclear D gene. The CDR3 is made up of 14 amino acids. CDR1 and CDR2 (germline): SSHAT, FNYEAQ (reference sequence). The CDR3 is CASSLLLPTDTQYF. CDR3 in DNA: TGTGCTAGCAGCTTACTTCTTCCCACAGATACGCAGTATTTT. Full variable domain (rest looked up from reference TRBV7-7 and TRBJ2-3): GAGVSQSPRYKVTKRGQDVTLRCDPISSHATLYWYQQALGQGPEFLTYFNYEAQPDKSGLPSDRFSAERPEGSISTLTIQRTEQRDSAMYRCASSLLLPTDTQYFGPGTRLTVL.